The entry below gives a single TCR beta chain sequence along with its context. The source of the sample is a study of blood T cell repertoires in COVID-19. For the study at large: PBMCs, B-cell-depleted T cells, or T cells were the source of the cDNA or gDNA that made up the material.

The CDR3 has 16 amino acids. Germline CDR1 reads SGHVS; CDR2 reads FNYEAQ. V dropped 1 base and J dropped 5 bases, with 17 bases sitting between them. Authors' data handling: Amplifying reference gene primers gave estimates of nucleated cell counts. Sequencing was performed with immunoSEQ multiplex PCR; in TCRdb, only in-frame clones are kept and a portion is missing. For V, J and clone size, that table is used; D and trimming come from the DNA. The data hold more than 100,000 clones, with around 89% observed a single time. This receptor was identified in a woman aged 60-70 years with COVID-19, enrolled during active disease. Specimen: peripheral blood. This chain links TRBV7-6 with TRBJ1-1, with D tentatively TRBD1 (6 bases). CDR3 region: CASSLGGPGVVTEAFF. The CDR3 DNA follows: TGTGCCAGCAGCTTAGGGGGGCCAGGGGTTGTTACTGAAGCTTTCTTT.